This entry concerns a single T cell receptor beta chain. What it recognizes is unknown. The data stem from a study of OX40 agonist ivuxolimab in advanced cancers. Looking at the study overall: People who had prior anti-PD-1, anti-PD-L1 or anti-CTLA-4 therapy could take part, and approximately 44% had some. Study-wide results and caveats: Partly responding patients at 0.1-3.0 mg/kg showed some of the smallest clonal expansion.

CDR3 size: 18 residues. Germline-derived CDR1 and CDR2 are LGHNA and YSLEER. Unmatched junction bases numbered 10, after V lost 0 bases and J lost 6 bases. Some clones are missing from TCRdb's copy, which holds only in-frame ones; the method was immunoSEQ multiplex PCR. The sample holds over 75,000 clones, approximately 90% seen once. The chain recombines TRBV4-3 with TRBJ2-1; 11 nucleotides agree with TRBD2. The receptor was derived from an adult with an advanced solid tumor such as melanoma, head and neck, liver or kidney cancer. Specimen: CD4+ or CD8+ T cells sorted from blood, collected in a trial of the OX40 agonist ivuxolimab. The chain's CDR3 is CASSQDHRTSGQLNEQFF. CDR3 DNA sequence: TGCGCCAGCAGCCAAGATCACCGGACTAGCGGGCAACTCAATGAGCAGTTCTTC.